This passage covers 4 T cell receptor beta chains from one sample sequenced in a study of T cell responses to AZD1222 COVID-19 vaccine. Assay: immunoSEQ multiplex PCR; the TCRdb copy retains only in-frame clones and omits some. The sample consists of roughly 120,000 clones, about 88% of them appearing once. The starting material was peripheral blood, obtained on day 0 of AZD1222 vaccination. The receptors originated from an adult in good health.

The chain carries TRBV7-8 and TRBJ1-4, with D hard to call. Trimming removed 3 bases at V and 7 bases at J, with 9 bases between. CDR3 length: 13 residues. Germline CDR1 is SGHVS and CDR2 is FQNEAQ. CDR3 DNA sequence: TGTGCCAGCAGCTTCGGACCCAGTGAAAAACTGTTTTTT. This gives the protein CASSFGPSEKLFF.

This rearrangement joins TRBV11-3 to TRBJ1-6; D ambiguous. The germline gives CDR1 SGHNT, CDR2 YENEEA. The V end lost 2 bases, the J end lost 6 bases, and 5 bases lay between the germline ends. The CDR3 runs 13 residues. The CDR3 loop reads CASSLTVNSPLHF. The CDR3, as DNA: TGTGCCAGCAGCTTAACAGTTAATTCACCCCTCCACTTT.

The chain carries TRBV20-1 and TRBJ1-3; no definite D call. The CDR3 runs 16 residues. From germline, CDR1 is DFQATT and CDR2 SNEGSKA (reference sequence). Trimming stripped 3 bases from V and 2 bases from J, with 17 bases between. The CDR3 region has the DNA TGCAGTGCTAGTCCCCAAGCCCTTGGCCCTGGAAACACCATATATTTT. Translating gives CSASPQALGPGNTIYF.

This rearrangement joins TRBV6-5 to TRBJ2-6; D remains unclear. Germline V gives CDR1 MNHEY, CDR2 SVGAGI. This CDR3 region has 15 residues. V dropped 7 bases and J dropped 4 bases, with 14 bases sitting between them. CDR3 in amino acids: CASTPGGFGANVLTF. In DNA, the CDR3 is TGTGCCAGCACCCCAGGTGGGTTCGGGGCCAACGTCCTGACTTTC.